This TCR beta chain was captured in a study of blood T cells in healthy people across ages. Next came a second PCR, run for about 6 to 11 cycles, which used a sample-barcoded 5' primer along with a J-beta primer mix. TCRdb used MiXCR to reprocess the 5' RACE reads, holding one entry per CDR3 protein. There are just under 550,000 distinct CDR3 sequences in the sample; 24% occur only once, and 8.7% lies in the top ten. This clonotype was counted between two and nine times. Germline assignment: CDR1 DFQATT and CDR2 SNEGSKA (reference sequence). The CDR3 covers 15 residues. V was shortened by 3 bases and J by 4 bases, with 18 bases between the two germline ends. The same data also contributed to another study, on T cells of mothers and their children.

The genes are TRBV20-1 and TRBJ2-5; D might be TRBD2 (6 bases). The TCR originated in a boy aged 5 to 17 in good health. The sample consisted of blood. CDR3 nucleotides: TGCAGTGCTAGCCCCTCTCTAGCGAACAGAGAGACCCAGTACTTC. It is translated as CSASPSLANRETQYF.